A selection of T cell receptor beta chains follows, all from one sample in a study of blood T cell repertoires in COVID-19. Produced via immunoSEQ multiplex PCR; TCRdb's table is partial and in-frame only. The data show roughly 30,000 clones, with just over 90% seen just once and roughly 3.5% held by the top ten. Material for sequencing was peripheral blood. All receptors come from a man aged 60-69 years with acute or convalescent COVID-19. Each CDR3 is given with its conserved first and last residue. The D gene is left open where the match is weak. Only part of the rows carry a size: once, few, many, or a class if the clone is expanded.

.	TRBV5-1	TRBD1	TRBJ1-1	CASSQGQGRNTEAFF	TGCGCCAGCAGCCAGGGACAGGGTCGAAACACTGAAGCTTTCTTT
.	TRBV5-4	TRBD1	TRBJ1-2	CASSFLQGAYGYTF	TGTGCCAGCAGCTTTTTACAGGGGGCCTATGGCTACACCTTC
once	TRBV20-1	TRBD2	TRBJ2-7	CSASRTSGRGEQYF	TGCAGTGCTAGTAGGACTAGCGGGAGAGGAGAGCAGTACTTC
.	TRBV24-1	TRBD2	TRBJ2-1	CATSDFGLAGNNEQFF	TGTGCCACCAGTGATTTTGGGCTAGCGGGCAACAATGAGCAGTTCTTC
.	TRBV2	TRBD1	TRBJ1-4	CASGWTGRDEKLFF	TGTGCCAGCGGCTGGACAGGGCGGGATGAAAAACTGTTTTTT
.	TRBV2	.	TRBJ2-2	CASSPFVTGELFF	TGTGCCAGCAGTCCCTTTGTCACCGGGGAGCTGTTTTTT
few	TRBV30	.	TRBJ1-2	CAWSPPRAGALQGYTF	TGTGCCTGGAGTCCCCCACGGGCAGGGGCGCTTCAAGGCTACACCTTC
.	TRBV5-1	TRBD2	TRBJ2-1	CASSLTSGINEQFF	TGCGCCAGCAGCCTGACTAGCGGGATCAATGAGCAGTTCTTC
.	TRBV2	.	TRBJ1-2	CASSVQGNYGYTF	TGTGCCAGCAGTGTGCAGGGGAACTATGGCTACACCTTC
.	TRBV27	TRBD1	TRBJ1-5	CASRGRGGAGQPQHF	TGTGCCAGCAGGGGGAGAGGGGGCGCGGGTCAGCCCCAGCATTTT
.	TRBV10-2	.	TRBJ2-4	CASIADSGAWGKNIQYF	TGCGCCAGCATCGCAGACTCAGGGGCTTGGGGGAAAAACATTCAGTACTTC
once	TRBV11-3	.	TRBJ2-5	CASSSRTVVYQETQYF	TGTGCCAGCAGCTCCCGGACAGTCGTTTACCAAGAGACCCAGTACTTC
.	TRBV2	TRBD1	TRBJ1-1	CASSENFDRVRGNTEAFF	TGTGCCAGCAGTGAAAACTTTGACAGGGTTAGAGGCAACACTGAAGCTTTCTTT
.	TRBV2	.	TRBJ1-5	CASRRASNQPQHF	TGTGCCAGCAGGCGGGCCAGCAATCAGCCCCAGCATTTT
.	TRBV19	.	TRBJ2-1	CASTIGLFMTNEQFF	TGTGCCAGTACCATCGGACTATTTATGACCAATGAGCAGTTCTTC
.	TRBV7-9	.	TRBJ2-7	CASSSGRDEQYF	TGTGCCAGCAGCTCAGGGCGCGACGAGCAGTACTTC
.	TRBV27	.	TRBJ1-5	CASSLFGGNQPQHF	TGTGCCAGCAGTTTATTTGGGGGCAACCAGCCCCAGCATTTT
.	TRBV6-4	.	TRBJ1-1	CASSGSPSGEAFF	TGTGCCAGCAGTGGCTCCCCATCCGGTGAAGCTTTCTTT
.	TRBV4-2	TRBD2	TRBJ2-1	CASSRRPRTSGSPDAFF	TGTGCCAGCAGCCGGAGGCCCAGGACTAGCGGGAGTCCCGACGCGTTCTTC
.	TRBV25-1	TRBD1	TRBJ1-1	CASSARDRGMNTEAFF	TGTGCCAGCAGTGCCCGGGACAGGGGGATGAACACTGAAGCTTTCTTT
.	TRBV6-6	TRBD1	TRBJ1-2	CASSTDRDYGYTF	TGTGCCAGCAGCACAGACAGGGACTATGGCTACACCTTC
.	TRBV18	TRBD1	TRBJ1-3	CASSRTGIDGNTIYF	TGTGCCAGCTCAAGGACAGGGATTGACGGAAACACCATATATTTT
once	TRBV19	.	TRBJ1-2	CASSRLGRNYGYTF	TGTGCCAGTAGTCGGTTGGGGCGCAACTATGGCTACACCTTC
.	TRBV3-1/TRBV3-2	TRBD2	TRBJ2-5	CASSRGLAYQETQYF	TGTGCCAGCAGCCGCGGACTAGCGTACCAAGAGACCCAGTACTTC
.	TRBV27	TRBD1	TRBJ1-2	CASSPGQGAGYTF	TGTGCCAGCAGTCCGGGACAGGGGGCAGGCTACACCTTC
.	TRBV24-1	TRBD1	TRBJ2-2	CATSESLYRGDTGELFF	TGTGCCACCAGTGAGTCTCTCTACAGGGGCGACACCGGGGAGCTGTTTTTT
.	TRBV7-8	.	TRBJ2-1	CASSSRQEFGEQFF	TGTGCCAGCAGCTCCCGACAGGAGTTTGGCGAGCAGTTCTTC
.	TRBV6-5	.	TRBJ1-1	CASRYTVNTEAFF	TGTGCCAGCAGGTATACAGTGAACACTGAAGCTTTCTTT
once	TRBV30	TRBD2	TRBJ2-7	CAWMRGTYEQYF	TGTGCCTGGATGCGGGGGACCTACGAGCAGTACTTC
.	TRBV5-4	.	TRBJ1-2	CASSSRQVYGYTF	TGTGCCAGCAGCTCCCGACAGGTCTATGGCTACACCTTC
.	TRBV14	.	TRBJ1-2	CASSRNIQGYYTF	TGTGCCAGCAGCCGCAACATACAGGGTTACTACACCTTC
.	TRBV18	TRBD1	TRBJ2-7	CASSPPRGTGGEQYF	TGTGCCAGCTCACCCCCCCGGGGGACAGGGGGTGAGCAGTACTTC
.	TRBV5-1	TRBD2	TRBJ2-7	CASSLTSGHYEQYF	TGCGCCAGCAGCTTGACTAGCGGGCATTACGAGCAGTACTTC
.	TRBV5-4	TRBD2	TRBJ2-5	CASTRGGGRTQETQYF	TGTGCCAGCACCCGCGGGGGGGGGAGGACCCAAGAGACCCAGTACTTC
.	TRBV3-1/TRBV3-2	.	TRBJ1-1	CASSQGAQGPMNTEAFF	TGTGCCAGCAGCCAAGGAGCACAGGGCCCCATGAACACTGAAGCTTTCTTT
few	TRBV5-1	TRBD2	TRBJ2-1	CASSPWTSGRINEQFF	TGCGCCAGCAGCCCCTGGACTAGCGGGAGAATAAATGAGCAGTTCTTC
.	TRBV6-6	.	TRBJ1-5	CASSLGAGQPQHF	TGTGCCAGCAGTTTGGGGGCTGGCCAGCCCCAGCATTTT
.	TRBV18	.	TRBJ2-2	CASSTGAVKNTGELFF	TGTGCCAGCTCAACGGGAGCAGTTAAGAACACCGGGGAGCTGTTTTTT
.	TRBV29-1	TRBD2	TRBJ2-1	CSVELAGWYEQFF	TGCAGCGTTGAGTTAGCGGGGTGGTATGAGCAGTTCTTC
.	TRBV27	TRBD1	TRBJ2-7	CASSKRQGGRYEQYF	TGTGCCAGCAGTAAGAGACAGGGGGGCCGGTACGAGCAGTACTTC
.	TRBV13	.	TRBJ2-7	CASSSDSPTYEQYF	TGTGCCAGCAGTTCAGACAGCCCGACCTACGAGCAGTACTTC
.	TRBV29-1	.	TRBJ1-1	CSVAPRSTEAFF	TGCAGCGTCGCGCCTAGGTCCACTGAAGCTTTCTTT
once	TRBV7-7	TRBD1	TRBJ2-7	CASSSGQSTEQYF	TGTGCCAGCAGCTCGGGACAGTCCACGGAGCAGTACTTC
.	TRBV5-6	.	TRBJ2-5	CASSEPGMAGQETQYF	TGTGCCAGCAGCGAACCTGGTATGGCGGGGCAAGAGACCCAGTACTTC
.	TRBV7-2	TRBD1	TRBJ1-1	CASSLVSAGGGTEAFF	TGTGCCAGCAGCTTAGTGTCCGCAGGGGGCGGTACTGAAGCTTTCTTT